Shown below are 27 T cell receptor beta chains from a single sample sequenced in a study of blood T cell repertoires in COVID-19. This table comes from immunoSEQ multiplex PCR, and its TCRdb copy is limited to in-frame clones, with some not included. The sample lists roughly 180,000 clones; over 70% were seen once. The sequencing input was peripheral blood. The source is a woman aged 35 to 49 with COVID-19, enrolled during active disease.

This chain joins TRBV19 and TRBJ1-1; D is unclear. Trimming took 5 bases from V and 0 from J, leaving 7 bases between them. The germline V gene encodes CDR1 LNHDA and CDR2 SQIVND (reference sequence). The CDR3 is 13 residues long. CDR3 nucleotides: TGTGCCAGTAGTCCCCGAGTGAACACTGAAGCTTTCTTT. This sequence encodes CASSPRVNTEAFF.

V and J are TRBV11-3 and TRBJ1-1; D is uncertain. Trimming took off 1 base at V and 4 bases at J, with 13 bases between the two ends. Germline V gives CDR1 SGHNT, CDR2 YENEEA. The CDR3 is 15 amino acids. CDR3 coding DNA: TGTGCCAGCAGCTTAGGGGCCTCCGTCGGCACTGAAGCTTTCTTT. This translates into CASSLGASVGTEAFF.

This sequence joins TRBV10-3 and TRBJ1-1, with 8 nucleotides matching TRBD1. The CDR3 is 16 residues long. Losses at the gene ends were 5 bases for V and 4 bases for J; bases not matched to a gene: 12. Germline V gives CDR1 ENHRY, CDR2 SYGVKD. The CDR3 spells CAISPQGALEVTEAFF. Written as DNA, the CDR3 is TGTGCCATCAGTCCCCAGGGGGCCCTAGAGGTCACTGAAGCTTTCTTT.

The V and J genes are TRBV15 and TRBJ1-4; D gene uncertain. Germline assignment: CDR1 LNHNV and CDR2 YYDKDF (reference sequence). The CDR3 contains 15 residues. The V end was cut by 0 bases, the J end by 8 bases, with 13 bases between. CDR3 amino acids: CATSRDLPRREKLFF. The CDR3 nucleotides are TGTGCCACCAGCAGAGATCTACCCCGGCGGGAAAAACTGTTTTTT.

This rearrangement joins TRBV5-1 to TRBJ2-3, with D possibly being TRBD1 (6 bases). Trimming stripped 5 bases from V and 1 base from J, with 17 bases between. Germline V gene lookup returns CDR1 SGHRS and CDR2 YFSETQ. The CDR3 has 16 amino acids. The CDR3 coding sequence is TGCGCCAGCAGTTTCGAAGGGGGAAGGGGCACAGATACGCAGTATTTT. Translated: CASSFEGGRGTDTQYF.

This sequence joins TRBV12-3 or TRBV12-4 and TRBJ1-4, with TRBD1 matching over 9 bases. Trimming cost V 5 bases and J 16 bases; bases outside gene matches: 5. CDR3 length equals 11 residues. The CDR3 nucleotides read TGTGCCAGCAGTCCGGGGACAGGGTGGTTTTTT. As protein: CASSPGTGWFF.

The chain recombines TRBV13 with TRBJ2-7, with 11 bases that match TRBD2. The CDR3 runs to 16 residues. With 1 base clipped from V and 4 bases from J, the junction kept 6 bases outside the gene matches. CDR1 is PRHDT and CDR2 is FYEKMQ in the germline V gene (reference sequence). The CDR3 nucleotides read TGTGCCAGCAGCTTAGAGGAACTAGCGGGGGAGTACGAGCAGTACTTC. Protein product: CASSLEELAGEYEQYF.

The rearrangement uses TRBV7-9 and TRBJ1-2, with D maybe TRBD1 (6 bases). The V end was cut by 0 bases, the J end by 8 bases, with 13 bases between. The CDR3 extends over 14 amino acids. Germline-derived CDR1 and CDR2 are SEHNR and FQNEAQ (reference sequence). CDR3 nucleotide sequence: TGTGCCAGCAGCTTAGCGGGTTCAGGGGAAGGCTACACCTTC. Translation gives CASSLAGSGEGYTF.

This clone was observed a few times. The chain recombines TRBV27 with TRBJ2-1, with D tentatively TRBD2 (6 bases). V gave up 8 bases and J gave up 7 bases, with 21 bases separating them. The CDR3 loop spans 15 amino acids. In germline, CDR1 is MNHEY, CDR2 SMNVEV (reference sequence). The CDR3 loop is CASVPGGTRRNEQFF. CDR3 DNA: TGTGCCAGCGTCCCGGGCGGGACTCGTAGGAATGAGCAGTTCTTC.

Here the CDR3 DNA reads TGTGCCAGTAGCCATAATATCCCCGGTCCCCTCTACAATGAGCAGTTCTTC. Its translation is CASSHNIPGPLYNEQFF. The chain has TRBV19 and TRBJ2-1, with D uncertain. The CDR3 loop spans 17 amino acids. V lost 6 bases, J lost 3 bases, and 21 bases lay in between. Germline V lookup: CDR1 LNHDA, CDR2 SQIVND (reference sequence).

The chain couples TRBV11-2 to TRBJ2-1, with 10 nucleotides matching TRBD1. The CDR3 spans 15 residues. Trimming took 5 bases from V and 2 from J; bases not matched to a gene: 3. Germline CDR1 is SGHAT and CDR2 is FQNNGV. Here the CDR3 reads CASSPGTGAYNEQFF. The DNA of the CDR3 is TGTGCCAGCAGCCCAGGGACAGGGGCCTACAATGAGCAGTTCTTC.

This rearrangement joins TRBV3-1 (or the pseudogene TRBV3-2) to TRBJ1-5; D call uncertain. V lost 2 bases, J lost 2 bases, and 7 bases lay in between. Germline V gene sequence: CDR1 LGHDT, CDR2 YNNKEL (reference sequence). The CDR3 is made up of 14 amino acids. CDR3 nucleotides: TGTGCCAGCAGCCAATTCCAGGGCAATCAGCCCCAGCATTTT. This codes for CASSQFQGNQPQHF.

J is TRBJ2-7 and V is TRBV11-2; D is perhaps TRBD2 (6 bases). In germline, CDR1 is SGHAT, CDR2 FQNNGV. The CDR3 extends over 14 amino acids. The ends were cut back, 1 base at V and 6 bases at J, with 13 bases in the middle. The CDR3, as DNA: TGTGCCAGCAGCTTAGGGGGGAGGAGGGCCGAGCAGTACTTC. The encoded protein is CASSLGGRRAEQYF.

V gene TRBV5-1 combines with J gene TRBJ2-5; 7 bases are a match to TRBD1. V was clipped by 4 bases and J by 5 bases; unmatched bases: 5. The CDR3 is 13 residues long. Germline CDR1 and CDR2: SGHRS and YFSETQ. The CDR3 loop reads CASSLRGLETQYF. CDR3 DNA: TGCGCCAGCAGCCTCAGGGGGTTGGAGACCCAGTACTTC. The variable domain in full, completed from reference TRBV5-1 and TRBJ2-5, reads KAGVTQTPRYLIKTRGQQVTLSCSPISGHRSVSWYQQTPGQGLQFLFEYFSETQRNKGNFPGRFSGRQFSNSRSEMNVSTLELGDSALYLCASSLRGLETQYFGPGTRLLVL.

This chain links TRBV6-5 with TRBJ1-6; D perhaps matches TRBD1 (5 bases). This CDR3 has 13 amino acids. Between the trimmed V and J ends, which lost 7 bases and 8 bases, there was a span of 12 bases. The germline V gene encodes CDR1 MNHEY and CDR2 SVGAGI. The DNA for the CDR3 is TGTGCCAGCAAGGGGTCAAACGATTCACCCCTCCACTTT. It is translated as CASKGSNDSPLHF.

The V and J genes are TRBV3-1 (or the pseudogene TRBV3-2) and TRBJ2-1; 12 bases fit TRBD2. This CDR3 is built from 18 residues. The V gene end was trimmed by 0 bases and the J gene end by 6 bases; junction bases not matched to a gene: 9. The germline CDR1 and CDR2 sequences are LGHDT and YNNKEL (reference sequence). The CDR3 bases are TGTGCCAGCAGCCAAGATATCCCGACTAGCGGGGGATCCAATGAGCAGTTCTTC. This codes for CASSQDIPTSGGSNEQFF.

The gene calls are TRBV5-1 and TRBJ1-2, with D maybe TRBD1 (5 bases). The V and J ends lost 4 bases and 7 bases respectively, with 17 bases between them. Germline lookup yields CDR1 SGHRS and CDR2 YFSETQ. There are 14 residues in the CDR3. This CDR3 is CASSPTLGEAGYTF. The CDR3 nucleotides read TGCGCCAGCAGCCCCACCCTAGGGGAAGCTGGCTACACCTTC.

This sequence joins TRBV14 and TRBJ2-7; D is unresolved. V shed 6 bases and J shed 1 base, with 13 bases lying between them. The CDR3 runs to 14 residues. Germline V lookup: CDR1 SGHDN, CDR2 FVKESK. CDR3 in amino acids: CASRWSPSSYEQYF. The CDR3 nucleotides are TGTGCCAGCAGATGGTCCCCGAGTTCCTACGAGCAGTACTTC. Full variable domain (missing parts from reference TRBV14 and TRBJ2-7): EAGVTQFPSHSVIEKGQTVTLRCDPISGHDNLYWYRRVMGKEIKFLLHFVKESKQDESGMPNNRFLAERTGGTYSTLKVQPAELEDSGVYFCASRWSPSSYEQYFGPGTRLTVT.

This clone was observed a few times. The rearrangement uses TRBV7-2 and TRBJ1-5; D is perhaps TRBD1 (6 bases). CDR3 size: 14 residues. Germline CDR1 SGHTA, CDR2 FQGNSA. V lost 7 bases to trimming and J lost 3 bases, with 13 bases between them. CDR3 nucleotides: TGTGCCAGCACCCCCGGGGGGCCCAATCAGCCCCAGCATTTT. Its translation: CASTPGGPNQPQHF.

This clone turned up a few times. V is TRBV28 and J is TRBJ1-2, with D possibly TRBD1 on 6 matching bases. Germline V gives CDR1 MDHEN, CDR2 SYDVKM. Trimming removed 7 bases at V and 8 bases at J, with 26 bases between. This CDR3 contains 16 residues. The DNA of the CDR3 is TGTGCCAGCAAGATTCGCCCTTGGGACATTTTTGAGGGCTACACCTTC. Translation gives CASKIRPWDIFEGYTF.

The gene calls are TRBV12-3 or TRBV12-4 and TRBJ1-5; the D is unclear. This CDR3 region has 13 residues. V lost 7 bases, J lost 2 bases, and 9 bases lay in between. CDR3 sequence (DNA): TGTGCCAGCACTAGAAACCGCAATCAGCCCCAGCATTTT. This gives the protein CASTRNRNQPQHF.

V is TRBV29-1 and J is TRBJ1-2; D is possibly TRBD1 (5 bases). The germline V gene has CDR1 SQVTM and CDR2 ANQGSEA. The CDR3 extends over 11 amino acids. The V end lost 2 bases, the J end lost 6 bases, and 7 bases lay between the germline ends. CDR3 DNA sequence: TGCAGCGTTGAATTGGGGCATGGCTACACCTTC. This translates into CSVELGHGYTF.

The chain uses TRBV5-6 and TRBJ2-7, with 9 bases aligning to TRBD2. This CDR3 has 16 residues. Germline CDR1 reads SGHDT; CDR2 reads YYEEEE. After removal of 1 base from V and 0 bases from J, the junction contained 5 bases not matched to a gene. CDR3 nucleotide sequence: TGTGCCAGCAGCTTGTTCGCGGGGGGGAGCTCCTACGAGCAGTACTTC. Translation gives CASSLFAGGSSYEQYF.

The CDR3: CASRQDGQETQYF. DNA of the CDR3: TGTGCCAGCAGACAGGACGGCCAAGAGACCCAGTACTTC. The rearrangement links TRBV28 to TRBJ2-5; tentative D call: TRBD1 (5 bases). Germline CDR1 and CDR2: MDHEN and SYDVKM. This CDR3 spans 13 amino acids. Trimming shortened V by 6 bases and J by 1 base, and 9 bases separated the two germline ends.

This rearrangement joins TRBV19 to TRBJ2-1; 7 bases map to TRBD2. Trimming removed 5 bases from V and 10 bases from J; junction bases left unmatched: 11. This CDR3 comprises 14 residues. Germline values: CDR1 LNHDA, CDR2 SQIVND (reference sequence). DNA of the CDR3: TGTGCCAGTAGTCCCTGGAAGGCGGGAGACGAGCAGTTCTTC. Translating it yields CASSPWKAGDEQFF.

The chain uses TRBV5-4 and TRBJ2-1; 8 positions match TRBD1. J lost 8 bases, V lost 4 bases, and 14 bases had no gene match. Germline-derived CDR1 and CDR2 are SGHNT and YYREEE (reference sequence). This CDR3 spans 16 amino acids. CDR3 nucleotide sequence: TGTGCCAGCAGCAAAATAGCCTCGACAGGGGTCTATGAGCAGTTCTTC. It specifies CASSKIASTGVYEQFF.

The chain has TRBV4-2 and TRBJ1-2; D is unresolved. Looked up from germline, CDR1 is LGHNA and CDR2 is YNFKEQ. The CDR3 is made up of 15 amino acids. Trimming left V 0 bases short and J 7 bases short, with 15 bases between. The CDR3 DNA is TGTGCCAGCAGCCAAGATTGGAACAGTCGTGGTGGCTACACCTTC. It yields the protein CASSQDWNSRGGYTF.